This passage covers 11 T cell receptor beta chains from one sample sequenced in a study of PD-1 blockade in classical Hodgkin lymphoma (dated by TCRdb to about 2020). This specimen's time point label, per the study, means: cycle 1 day 1 (C1D1), immediately before nivolumab initiation. Every trial patient had relapsed after autologous stem cell transplantation, and cohorts A, B and C differed in prior brentuximab vedotin exposure. Magnetic negative selection with a Miltenyi CD4+ T cell isolation kit was used to purify CD4+ T cells from thawed PBMCs. To prepare the library, the immunoSEQ multiplex PCR assay was applied. TCRdb mirrors the immuneACCESS table, restricted to in-frame sequences. Some clones are absent from its copies; in checked studies, under half trace to an unresolved V gene, and the reason for the others is unknown. The table for this sample lists roughly 31,000 clones; around 86% of them were counted only once. The ten largest clones add up to around 2.4% of the sample.

The sample in question was CD4+ T cells from blood, obtained at baseline. The receptors shown here come from a human donor with classical Hodgkin lymphoma.

The CDR3 reads CASSAGTGISQETQYF. The CDR3 bases are TGTGCCAGCAGCGCGGGGACAGGGATATCCCAAGAGACCCAGTACTTC. This sequence joins TRBV9 and TRBJ2-5; the match to TRBD1 covers 9 bases. The CDR3 spans 16 residues. Germline assignment: CDR1 SGDLS and CDR2 YYNGEE. Trimming took 3 bases from V and 1 from J; bases not matched to a gene: 7.

The rearrangement joins TRBV28 to TRBJ1-3; D gene unclear. The germline gives CDR1 MDHEN, CDR2 SYDVKM. The CDR3 is 16 residues long. V lost 2 bases, J lost 0 bases, and 11 bases lay in between. CDR3 residues: CASSLGFRNSGNTIYF. The DNA for the CDR3 is TGTGCCAGCAGTTTAGGATTCCGGAACTCTGGAAACACCATATATTTT.

The CDR3 reads CASTHRARNYGYTF. The CDR3 DNA is TGTGCCAGTACCCACAGGGCGAGGAACTATGGCTACACCTTC. The rearrangement joins TRBV19 to TRBJ1-2; maybe TRBD1 (6 bases). Germline lookup yields CDR1 LNHDA and CDR2 SQIVND (reference sequence). V was clipped by 7 bases and J by 2 bases, with 14 bases between them. The CDR3 is 14 residues long.

There are a few counts of this clone. This chain links TRBV7-9 with TRBJ2-3; the D gene is possibly TRBD2 (6 bases). V was trimmed by 5 bases and J by 1 base, leaving 16 bases between them. The CDR3 has 16 amino acids. The germline V gene encodes CDR1 SEHNR and CDR2 FQNEAQ (reference sequence). The CDR3 sequence is CASSHPGLAGTDTQYF. Here the CDR3 DNA reads TGTGCCAGCAGCCACCCCGGGTTAGCGGGCACAGATACGCAGTATTTT.

The chain combines TRBV30 with TRBJ1-2; D unclear. V was cut by 0 bases and J by 5 bases, with 10 bases left in between. There are 13 residues in the CDR3. CDR1 GTSNPN and CDR2 SVGIG come from the germline V gene (reference sequence). The CDR3 sequence is CAWSVSPTYGYTF. The CDR3 region has the DNA TGTGCCTGGAGTGTATCCCCAACTTATGGCTACACCTTC.

The gene calls are TRBV5-6 and TRBJ1-1; D is possibly TRBD1 (5 bases). The germline CDR1 and CDR2 sequences are SGHDT and YYEEEE. This CDR3 comprises 14 residues. The V end lost 4 bases, the J end lost 1 base, and 11 bases lay between the germline ends. The CDR3 sequence: CASSGDRWNTEAFF. Written as DNA, the CDR3 is TGTGCCAGCAGCGGGGACCGGTGGAACACTGAAGCTTTCTTT.

This rearrangement joins TRBV5-5 to TRBJ2-7; D is perhaps TRBD2 (6 bases). V was cut by 1 base and J by 4 bases, with 12 bases left in between. The CDR3 extends over 14 amino acids. Germline-derived CDR1 and CDR2 are SGHKS and YYEKEE (reference sequence). The CDR3 spells CASSLMSSVYEQYF. The CDR3 DNA follows: TGTGCCAGCAGCTTGATGTCTAGCGTATACGAGCAGTACTTC.

This sequence joins TRBV6-1 and TRBJ2-5; D remains ambiguous. V gave up 1 base and J gave up 1 base, with 4 bases separating them. The CDR3 extends over 13 amino acids. CDR1 and CDR2 from the germline V gene are MNHNS and SASEGT. This CDR3 is CASSEGTQETQYF. The CDR3 DNA sequence: TGTGCCAGCAGTGAAGGGACCCAAGAGACCCAGTACTTC.

This clone came up a few times. The chain joins TRBV19 to TRBJ1-5; the D gene is possibly TRBD1 (5 bases). This CDR3 region has 15 residues. The germline V gene has CDR1 LNHDA and CDR2 SQIVND (reference sequence). Trimming left V 4 bases short and J 4 bases short, with 14 bases between. In nucleotides, the CDR3 is TGTGCCAGTAGTACTACAGGAGGCGGTAATCAGCCCCAGCATTTT. As protein: CASSTTGGGNQPQHF.

The V and J genes are TRBV5-5 and TRBJ2-2, with unresolved D. Trimming cost V 2 bases and J 8 bases, with 13 bases left between them. The CDR3 contains 14 residues. CDR1 is SGHKS, CDR2 YYEKEE, per germline (reference sequence). The CDR3 region has the DNA TGTGCCAGCAGCTTCCAGACCCGCGATGGGGAGCTGTTTTTT. This codes for CASSFQTRDGELFF.

This CDR3 is CATSKRGGERSDTQYF. Written as DNA, the CDR3 is TGTGCCACCAGCAAACGGGGGGGAGAACGAAGCGATACGCAGTATTTT. This sequence joins TRBV15 and TRBJ2-3, with TRBD2 matching over 8 bases. CDR3 length equals 16 residues. The V segment lost 4 bases and the J segment 6 bases; nucleotides outside the gene matches: 12. Germline lookup yields CDR1 LNHNV and CDR2 YYDKDF (reference sequence).